This TCR beta chain appears in the sequencing data of a study of T cells in Graves' hyperthyroidism and ophthalmopathy. Lactation, pregnancy, other autoimmune disease or uncontrolled infection led to exclusion of patients. Every diagnosis used clinical symptoms, serum thyroxine and TRAb, thyroid ultrasound and orbital computed tomography. V gave up 6 bases and J gave up 0 bases, with 11 bases separating them. The CDR3 is 13 amino acids. Germline values: CDR1 DFQATT, CDR2 SNEGSKA (reference sequence). Findings and limits, study-wide: Blood also held most thyroid clonotypes expanded beyond 0.001. Model-based prediction identified ophthalmopathy a median about 6 months prior to its onset.

On this clonotype: Its antigen remains unidentified.

It was RNA transcripts that yielded the amplified TCR beta CDR3 regions. A set of HTBI primers served as the primers for a first-round RT-PCR of the TCR CDR3. One entry per CDR3 protein results from TCRdb running MiXCR on the multiplex PCR reads. The table includes about 640,000 distinct CDR3 sequences, 40% to 55% detected once. This clonotype was sampled from an adult man with Graves' disease, either hyperthyroidism or ophthalmopathy (not recorded which). The J gene is TRBJ1-1, the V gene TRBV20-1; TRBD1 is a possible D gene (6 bases). The material sequenced was peripheral blood or thyroid tissue (not recorded which). For the CDR3, the DNA is TGCAGTGCCGCGGGACATTTGAACACTGAAGCTTTCTTT. Translated: CSAAGHLNTEAFF.